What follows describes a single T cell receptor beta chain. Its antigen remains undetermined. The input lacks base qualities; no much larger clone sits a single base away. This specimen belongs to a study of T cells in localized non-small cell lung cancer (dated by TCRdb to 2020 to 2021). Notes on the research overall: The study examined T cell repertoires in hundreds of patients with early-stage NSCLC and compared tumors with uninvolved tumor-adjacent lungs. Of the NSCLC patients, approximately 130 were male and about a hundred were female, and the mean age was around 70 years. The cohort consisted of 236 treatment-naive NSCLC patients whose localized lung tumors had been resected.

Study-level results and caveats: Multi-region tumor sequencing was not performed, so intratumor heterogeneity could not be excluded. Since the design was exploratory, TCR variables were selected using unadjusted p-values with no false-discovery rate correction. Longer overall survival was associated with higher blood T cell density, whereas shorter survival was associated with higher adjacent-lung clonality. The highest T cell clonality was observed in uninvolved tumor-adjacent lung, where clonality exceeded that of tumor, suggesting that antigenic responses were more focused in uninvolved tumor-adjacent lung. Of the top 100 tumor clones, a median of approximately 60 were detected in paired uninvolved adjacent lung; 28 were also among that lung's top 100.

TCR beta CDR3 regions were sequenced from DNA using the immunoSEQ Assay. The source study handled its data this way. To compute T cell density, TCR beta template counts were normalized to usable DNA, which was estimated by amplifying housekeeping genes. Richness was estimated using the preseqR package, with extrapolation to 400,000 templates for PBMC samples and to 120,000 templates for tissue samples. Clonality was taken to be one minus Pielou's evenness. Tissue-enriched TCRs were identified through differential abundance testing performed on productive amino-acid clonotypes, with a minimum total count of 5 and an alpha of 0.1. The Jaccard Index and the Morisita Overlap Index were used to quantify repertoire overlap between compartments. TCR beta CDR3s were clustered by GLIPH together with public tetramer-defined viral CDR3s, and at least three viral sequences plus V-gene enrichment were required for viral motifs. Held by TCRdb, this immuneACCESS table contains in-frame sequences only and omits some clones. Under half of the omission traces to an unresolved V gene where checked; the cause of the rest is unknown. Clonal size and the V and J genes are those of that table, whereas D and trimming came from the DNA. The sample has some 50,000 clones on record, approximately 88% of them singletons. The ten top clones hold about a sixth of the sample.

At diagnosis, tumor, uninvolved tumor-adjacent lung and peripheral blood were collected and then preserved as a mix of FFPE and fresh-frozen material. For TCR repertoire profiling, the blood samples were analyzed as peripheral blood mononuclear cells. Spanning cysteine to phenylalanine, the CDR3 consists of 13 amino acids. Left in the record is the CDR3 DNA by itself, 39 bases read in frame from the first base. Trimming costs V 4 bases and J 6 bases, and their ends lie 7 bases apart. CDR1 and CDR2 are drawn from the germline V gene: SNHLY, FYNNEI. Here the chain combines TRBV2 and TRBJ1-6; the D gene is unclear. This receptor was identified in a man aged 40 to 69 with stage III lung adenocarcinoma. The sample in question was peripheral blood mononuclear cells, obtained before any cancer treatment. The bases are TGTGCCAGCAGTGGAAACATTAATTCACCCCTCCACTTT. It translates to CASSGNINSPLHF.